These 9 T cell receptor beta chains originate from one sample sequenced in a study of shared clonotypes between healthy human individuals. Using immunoSEQ multiplex PCR, the repertoire was profiled, and TCRdb retains in-frame clones only, with some absent. The table shows some 100,000 clones, with roughly 70% occurring only once. What was sequenced was memory CD8+ T cells sorted from blood. Subset noted: CD45RO+ cells pooled with CCR7-negative TemRA cells. The receptors originated from a woman aged 25 to 45 in good health.

This clone was seen just once. This chain uses TRBV15 with TRBJ2-6; the match to TRBD2 covers 11 bases. Looked up from germline, CDR1 is LNHNV and CDR2 is YYDKDF (reference sequence). V lost 0 bases and J lost 0; bases outside the gene matches: 1. CDR3 length equals 18 residues. The CDR3 DNA sequence: TGTGCCACCAGCAGAGATGGGACTAGCGGCTCTGGGGCCAACGTCCTGACTTTC. It encodes CATSRDGTSGSGANVLTF. The whole variable domain, remainder taken from reference TRBV15 and TRBJ2-6, is DAMVIQNPRYQVTQFGKPVTLSCSQTLNHNVMYWYQQKSSQAPKLLFHYYDKDFNNEADTPDNFQSRRPNTSFCFLDIRSPGLGDTAMYLCATSRDGTSGSGANVLTFGAGSRLTVL.

This clone was counted once. The V call is TRBV28, the J call TRBJ1-5; 8 bases map to TRBD1. The CDR3 covers 15 residues. Germline CDR1 is MDHEN and CDR2 is SYDVKM. With 3 bases clipped from V and 6 bases from J, the junction kept 7 bases outside the gene matches. The CDR3 DNA follows: TGTGCCAGCAGTTTTGGCAGGGGGCCGTTTCAGCCCCAGCATTTT. Translated: CASSFGRGPFQPQHF.

V gene TRBV18 combines with J gene TRBJ2-2; 9 bases fit TRBD2. Germline values: CDR1 KGHSH, CDR2 LQKENI. V gave up 2 bases and J gave up 7 bases; unmatched junction bases: 8. The CDR3 sequence is 16 residues long. CDR3 in DNA: TGTGCCAGCTCACCATCAAGCGGGAGGAGTGACGGGGAGCTGTTTTTT. Its translation: CASSPSSGRSDGELFF.

This clone has at least ten counts. V is TRBV5-1 and J is TRBJ2-7; TRBD2 agrees at 7 bases. J lost 4 bases, V lost 0 bases, and 7 bases had no gene match. This CDR3 region has 15 residues. Germline values: CDR1 SGHRS, CDR2 YFSETQ. CDR3 coding DNA: TGCGCCAGCAGCTTGGAAAGCGGGGTTCGGTACGAGCAGTACTTC. Amino acid sequence: CASSLESGVRYEQYF.

This clone was recorded once. CDR3 nucleotides: TGCGCCAGCAGTTCTAGATCCGGGGCGGAGACCCAGTACTTC. Encoded protein: CASSSRSGAETQYF. This chain uses TRBV5-1 with TRBJ2-5; D may be TRBD1 or TRBD2 (5 bases each). This CDR3 contains 14 residues. Germline lookup yields CDR1 SGHRS and CDR2 YFSETQ. V was shortened by 5 bases and J by 5 bases, with 16 bases between the two germline ends.

The chain combines TRBV6-6 with TRBJ2-3; 10 bases are shared with TRBD2. The V gene's germline CDR1 is MNHNY and CDR2 SVGAGI (reference sequence). This CDR3 is built from 16 residues. J lost 2 bases, V lost 1 base, and 3 bases had no gene match. CDR3: CASSYLSGRATDTQYF. The DNA of the CDR3 is TGTGCCAGCAGTTACTTAAGCGGGAGGGCCACAGATACGCAGTATTTT.

This clone is judged medium-sized. The V and J genes are TRBV7-6 and TRBJ2-5; 8 nucleotides line up with TRBD2. The CDR3 is 15 residues long. Germline CDR1 SGHVS, CDR2 FNYEAQ. Unmatched junction bases numbered 4, after V lost 2 bases and J lost 2 bases. As DNA, the CDR3 is TGTGCCAGCAGCTTACTAGCGGGTACTCAAGAGACCCAGTACTTC. It is translated as CASSLLAGTQETQYF.

The chain employs TRBV28 and TRBJ2-7; D is unresolved. The CDR3 length is 15 residues. V lost 1 base and J lost 2, with 12 bases in between. Germline V gene sequence: CDR1 MDHEN, CDR2 SYDVKM. The CDR3 region has the DNA TGTGCCAGCAGTTTATTGGAACACAGACCCTACGAGCAGTACTTC. This gives the protein CASSLLEHRPYEQYF.

The rearrangement joins TRBV29-1 to TRBJ1-1; D is ambiguous. The CDR3 extends over 11 amino acids. The V end lost 4 bases, the J end lost 4 bases, and 7 bases lay between the germline ends. The germline V gene encodes CDR1 SQVTM and CDR2 ANQGSEA. The CDR3 DNA reads as TGCAGCGTTGTAAGTGGCACTGAAGCTTTCTTT. Residues: CSVVSGTEAFF.